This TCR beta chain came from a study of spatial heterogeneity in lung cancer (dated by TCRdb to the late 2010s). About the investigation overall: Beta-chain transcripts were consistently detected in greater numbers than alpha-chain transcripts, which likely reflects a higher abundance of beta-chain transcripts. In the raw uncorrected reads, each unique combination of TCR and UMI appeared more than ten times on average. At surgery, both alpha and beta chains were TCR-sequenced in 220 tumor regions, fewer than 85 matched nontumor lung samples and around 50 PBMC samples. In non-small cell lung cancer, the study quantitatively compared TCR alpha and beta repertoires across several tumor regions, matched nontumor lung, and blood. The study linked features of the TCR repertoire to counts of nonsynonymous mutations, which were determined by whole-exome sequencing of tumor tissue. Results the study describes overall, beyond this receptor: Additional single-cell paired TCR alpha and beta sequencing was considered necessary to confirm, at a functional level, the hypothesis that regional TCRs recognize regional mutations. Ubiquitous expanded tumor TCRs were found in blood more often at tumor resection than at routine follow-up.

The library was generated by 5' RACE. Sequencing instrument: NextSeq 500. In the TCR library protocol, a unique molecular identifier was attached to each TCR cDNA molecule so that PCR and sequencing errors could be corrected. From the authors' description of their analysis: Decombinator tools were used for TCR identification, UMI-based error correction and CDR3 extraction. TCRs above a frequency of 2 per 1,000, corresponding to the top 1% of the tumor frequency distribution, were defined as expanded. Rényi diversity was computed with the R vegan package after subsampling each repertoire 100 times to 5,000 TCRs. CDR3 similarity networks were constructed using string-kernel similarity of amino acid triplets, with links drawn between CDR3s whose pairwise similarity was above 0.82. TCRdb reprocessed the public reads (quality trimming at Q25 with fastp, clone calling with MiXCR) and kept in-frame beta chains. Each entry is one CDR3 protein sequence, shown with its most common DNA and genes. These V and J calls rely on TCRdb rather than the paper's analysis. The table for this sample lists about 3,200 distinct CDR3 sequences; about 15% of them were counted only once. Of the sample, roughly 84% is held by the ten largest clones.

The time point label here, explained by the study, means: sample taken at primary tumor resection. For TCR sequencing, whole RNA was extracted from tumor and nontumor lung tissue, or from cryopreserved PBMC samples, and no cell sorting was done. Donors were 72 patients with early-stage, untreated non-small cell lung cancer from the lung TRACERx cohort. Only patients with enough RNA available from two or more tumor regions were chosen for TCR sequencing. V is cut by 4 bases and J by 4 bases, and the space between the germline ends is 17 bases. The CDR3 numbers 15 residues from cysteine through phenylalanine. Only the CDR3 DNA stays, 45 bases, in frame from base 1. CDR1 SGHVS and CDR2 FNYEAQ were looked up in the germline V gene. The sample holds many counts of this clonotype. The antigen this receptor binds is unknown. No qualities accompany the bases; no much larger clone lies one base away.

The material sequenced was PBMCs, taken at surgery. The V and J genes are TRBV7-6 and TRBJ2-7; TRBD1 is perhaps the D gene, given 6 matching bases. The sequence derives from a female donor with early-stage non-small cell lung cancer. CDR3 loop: CASSSSHTGLYEQYF. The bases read TGTGCCAGCAGCTCTAGTCACACAGGGCTGTACGAGCAGTACTTC.